A selection of T cell receptor beta chains follows, all from one sample in a study of T cell repertoires in cytomegalovirus infection. Each CDR3 protein gets one entry after TCRdb re-called the reads with MiXCR. The sample includes some 300,000 distinct CDR3 sequences, roughly 13% seen only once; the top ten take around 9.5%. Sequencing used PBMCs. All receptors come from a human donor in good health (CMV status not recorded). Some clones in this sample may be carry-over from other donors' samples. The CDR3 runs from the conserved cysteine through the conserved F or W. The D gene is left open where the match is weak. Clone size is shown for a subset of rows, as once, few, many or a class of expanded clone.

TRBV20-1	TRBJ1-2	few	.	CSARDYRGDYGYTF	TGCAGTGCTAGAGATTACCGGGGAGACTATGGCTACACCTTC
TRBV29-1	TRBJ1-1	.	.	CSVSRGHGTEAFF	TGCAGCGTATCGCGGGGGCATGGCACTGAAGCTTTCTTT
TRBV7-2	TRBJ2-3	many	.	CASSFVLKTDTQYF	TGTGCCAGCAGCTTTGTCTTAAAGACAGATACGCAGTATTTT
TRBV19	TRBJ2-2	.	.	CASTPGTTNTGELFF	TGTGCCAGTACGCCCGGGACAACGAACACCGGGGAGCTGTTTTTT
TRBV5-6	TRBJ2-1	many	TRBD2	CASSFREGNEQFF	TGTGCCAGCAGCTTTCGGGAGGGCAATGAGCAGTTCTTC
TRBV2	TRBJ1-1	many	.	CASTRDLMNTEAFF	TGTGCCAGCACTAGAGACCTCATGAACACTGAAGCTTTCTTT
TRBV29-1	TRBJ1-4	few	.	CSARGGRDNEKLFF	TGCAGCGCGAGGGGGGGCAGGGATAATGAAAAACTGTTTTTT
TRBV6-1	TRBJ1-5	.	TRBD1	CASRDRTGGNQPQHF	TGTGCCAGCAGAGACCGGACAGGGGGCAATCAGCCCCAGCATTTT
TRBV6-2/TRBV6-3	TRBJ2-1	many	.	CASSYRRTINNEQFF	TGTGCCAGCAGTTACCGCCGGACTATTAACAATGAGCAGTTCTTC
TRBV7-2	TRBJ1-5	many	.	CASSQQVNQPQHF	TGTGCCAGCAGCCAACAGGTCAATCAGCCCCAGCATTTT
TRBV5-4	TRBJ2-5	.	.	CASRTSVAKETQYF	TGTGCCAGCAGGACGTCGGTAGCGAAAGAGACCCAGTACTTC
TRBV7-2	TRBJ1-2	.	.	CASSRRTATNYGYTF	TGTGCCAGCAGCCGACGGACGGCTACTAACTATGGCTACACCTTC
TRBV7-9	TRBJ1-5	few	.	CASSLGAGDNQPQHF	TGTGCCAGCAGCTTAGGGGCGGGGGACAATCAGCCCCAGCATTTT
TRBV4-2	TRBJ2-7	.	TRBD1	CASSQGDRGINYEQYF	TGTGCCAGCAGCCAAGGGGACAGGGGGATAAACTACGAGCAGTACTTC
TRBV10-3	TRBJ2-7	.	TRBD1	CAISESGTGTVHEQYF	TGTGCCATCAGTGAGTCAGGGACAGGGACCGTTCACGAGCAGTACTTC
TRBV9	TRBJ2-7	.	TRBD2	CASSVGGGSNEQYF	TGTGCCAGCAGCGTAGGGGGCGGGAGCAACGAGCAGTACTTC
TRBV6-8	TRBJ2-5	.	.	CASSMGIQEYF	TGTGCCAGCAGTATGGGTATTCAGGAGTACTTC
TRBV20-1	TRBJ2-7	.	.	CSARDVQRRGHYSYEQYF	TGCAGTGCTAGAGACGTCCAAAGGAGGGGACACTACTCCTACGAGCAGTACTTC
TRBV19	TRBJ1-2	many	.	CASSPDGRTAGYTF	TGTGCCAGTAGTCCCGACGGGCGGACGGCTGGCTACACCTTC
TRBV6-5	TRBJ2-3	.	TRBD2	CASSYTGLAGRDTQYF	TGTGCCAGCAGTTACACGGGACTAGCGGGGAGGGATACGCAGTATTTT
TRBV6-4	TRBJ2-1	many	.	CASSDQAYNEQFF	TGTGCCAGCAGTGACCAGGCTTACAATGAGCAGTTCTTC